These T cell receptor beta chains were read from a single sample in a study of blood T cell repertoires in COVID-19. The data were produced by immunoSEQ multiplex PCR, yet TCRdb's version contains in-frame clones alone and is incomplete. The sample has approximately 60,000 clones; roughly four fifths are singletons. Sequenced sample: peripheral blood. The receptors derive from a woman of 80 years or more with acute or convalescent COVID-19. The CDR3 runs from the conserved cysteine through the conserved F or W. The D gene is left open where the match is weak. Clone size, where shown, is once, few, many, or a class for clones that have expanded.

>-|TRBV30|TRBJ2-7|-
CAWQQGSYEQYF
TGTGCCTGGCAACAGGGCTCCTACGAGCAGTATTTC
>-|TRBV7-3|TRBJ2-6|TRBD1
CASSLTGTGSGANVLTF
TGTGCCAGCAGCTTAACCGGGACAGGCTCTGGGGCCAACGTCCTGACTTTC
>few|TRBV7-9|TRBJ1-1|-
CASSPAGLRSEAFF
TGTGCCAGCAGCCCGGCGGGACTCCGCTCTGAAGCTTTCTTT
>-|TRBV7-6|TRBJ2-7|-
CASSPRQGPSLYEQYF
TGTGCCAGCAGTCCCCGGCAGGGGCCAAGTCTCTACGAGCAGTACTTC
>-|TRBV7-2|TRBJ1-3|-
CASSPRTNTIYF
TGTGCCAGCAGCCCGAGAACTAACACCATATATTTT
>-|TRBV4-2|TRBJ2-7|TRBD2
CASSQGQLAGNNYEQYF
TGTGCCAGCAGCCAAGGCCAGCTAGCGGGGAACAACTACGAGCAGTACTTC
>once|TRBV6-5|TRBJ1-4|-
CASSRGINEKLFF
TGTGCCAGCAGCAGGGGAATTAATGAAAAACTGTTTTTT
>-|TRBV4-2|TRBJ2-3|TRBD2
CASSQDLGEGRVTQYF
TGTGCCAGCAGCCAAGATTTGGGGGAGGGCCGAGTTACGCAGTATTTT
>-|TRBV7-6|TRBJ2-7|-
CASTPLLVSYEQYF
TGTGCCAGCACCCCACTACTAGTCTCCTACGAGCAGTACTTC
>few|TRBV24-1|TRBJ2-5|TRBD2
CATSAGTSGKGRETQYF
TGTGCCACCAGTGCCGGGACTAGCGGCAAAGGTCGAGAGACCCAGTACTTC